The TCR beta chain described here comes from a study of OX40 agonist ivuxolimab in advanced cancers. Study-level background: The dose-escalation cohort had hepatocellular carcinoma, melanoma, renal cell or head and neck cancer. Study results and caveats: Nonresponders included some who also had low normalized T-cell clonal expansion. There were, on average, more expanded clones in CD8+ T cells than in CD4+.

Germline V gene data show CDR1 as SNHLY and CDR2 as FYNNEI. The CDR3 has 15 residues. V lost 6 bases to trimming and J lost 5 bases; unmatched junction nucleotides: 11. The repertoire was sequenced with immunoSEQ multiplex PCR; TCRdb's copy has only in-frame clones and lacks some. The data hold tens of thousands of clones, with approximately 86% observed a single time. Concerning this clone itself: Its target is unknown.

The input for sequencing was CD4+ or CD8+ T cells sorted from blood, taken in a trial of the OX40 agonist ivuxolimab. The receptor was derived from an adult with an advanced solid tumor such as melanoma, head and neck, liver or kidney cancer. The chain couples TRBV2 to TRBJ2-3, with 7 bases fitting TRBD2. The CDR3 DNA sequence: TGTGCCAGCAGACGCTTGGCGGGGGAGGAAGATACGCAGTATTTT. Translated: CASRRLAGEEDTQYF.